This is a list of T cell receptor beta chains from one sample in a study of blood T cell repertoires in COVID-19. The protocol was immunoSEQ multiplex PCR, while the TCRdb copy is restricted to in-frame clones and leaves out a portion. Here the sample spans 70,000 to 95,000 clones, roughly 80% being singletons. The source material was peripheral blood. The receptors derive from a woman aged 40 to 50 with active or convalescent COVID-19. The CDR3 runs from the conserved cysteine through the conserved F or W. D genes are given only for firm matches. Clone size is shown for a subset of rows, as once, few, many or a class of expanded clone.

D | size | J | V | DNA | CDR3
TRBD1 | - | TRBJ1-2 | TRBV19 | TGTGCCAGTATAGCCCGGACAGGGGGCGCCTATGGCTACACCTTC | CASIARTGGAYGYTF
- | - | TRBJ1-1 | TRBV20-1 | TGCAGTGCTCGACAGAACACTGAAGCTTTCTTT | CSARQNTEAFF
TRBD1 | few | TRBJ2-2 | TRBV24-1 | TGTGCCACCAGTGAAACAGGGGGCAACACCGGGGAGCTGTTTTTT | CATSETGGNTGELFF
- | - | TRBJ1-2 | TRBV19 | TGTGCCAGTAGTTCGTCTGGGCCGTATGGCTACACCTTC | CASSSSGPYGYTF
- | - | TRBJ1-3 | TRBV3-1/TRBV3-2 | TGTGCCAGCAGCCAGGGGGCGGGTGGAAACACCATATATTTT | CASSQGAGGNTIYF
- | - | TRBJ2-7 | TRBV10-3 | TGTGCCATCAGTGCTGAGTCCTACGAGCAGTACTTC | CAISAESYEQYF
- | medium-sized | TRBJ2-7 | TRBV6-5 | TGTGCCAGCAGTTACAGACGGGGCTACGAGCAGTACTTC | CASSYRRGYEQYF
TRBD1 | - | TRBJ1-5 | TRBV7-8 | TGTGCCAGCAGCTTGGGGACAGGGTATCAGCCCCAGCATTTT | CASSLGTGYQPQHF
- | - | TRBJ2-5 | TRBV19 | TGTGCCAGTAGTAGTGGCGGAAGACTACAAGAGACCCAGTACTTC | CASSSGGRLQETQYF
- | few | TRBJ2-5 | TRBV4-2 | TGTGCCAGCAGCCAGCCCCGGTTGGGGGGACAAGAGACCCAGTACTTC | CASSQPRLGGQETQYF
- | - | TRBJ1-1 | TRBV21-1 | TGTGCCAGCAGCAAAGTTATTTGTGAAGCTTTCTTT | CASSKVICEAFF